This entry concerns a single T cell receptor beta chain. Antigen specificity is unknown. The data were obtained in a study of vaccination effects on CD4 cells after COVID-19. Study-wide context: Post-vaccine sampling occurred a median 72 days after the second dose. Study results and limitations: Convalescent patients numbered few in the study; early post-infection timepoints were missing entirely.

Antigen-specific CD4+ T cell clonotypes were called by their expansion after viral peptide-pool culture in ViraFEST. At the end of 9 to 11 days of culture, CD4+ T cells were isolated. Participants completed two doses of the BNT162b2 or mRNA-1273 vaccine. On days 3 and 7, fresh IL-2 medium replaced half the medium. CDR3 length: 15 amino acids. CDR1 ENHRY and CDR2 SYGVKD come from the germline V gene. Losses at the gene ends were 6 bases for V and 3 bases for J; bases not matched to a gene: 1. Sequenced by immunoSEQ multiplex PCR; TCRdb stores in-frame clones only, minus some. The data hold 22,000 or so clones, with approximately 76% observed a single time.

This TCR came from a human donor who received a COVID-19 vaccine. The chain carries TRBV10-3 and TRBJ2-2, with 13 bases identical to TRBD2. The starting material was CD4+ T cells from PBMCs cultured with HCoV-229E spike peptides, obtained after COVID-19 vaccination. CDR3 sequence reads: CAIRLAGGDTGELFF. The CDR3 bases are TGTGCCATCAGACTAGCGGGAGGGGACACCGGGGAGCTGTTTTTT.